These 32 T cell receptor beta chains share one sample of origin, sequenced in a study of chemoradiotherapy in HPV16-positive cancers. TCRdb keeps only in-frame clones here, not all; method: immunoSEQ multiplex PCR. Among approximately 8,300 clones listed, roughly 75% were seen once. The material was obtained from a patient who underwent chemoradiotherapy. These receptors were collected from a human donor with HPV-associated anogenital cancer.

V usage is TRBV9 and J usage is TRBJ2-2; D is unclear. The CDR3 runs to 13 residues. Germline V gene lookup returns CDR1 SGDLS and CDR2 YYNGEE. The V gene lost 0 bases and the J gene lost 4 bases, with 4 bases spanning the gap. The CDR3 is CASSVVVTGELFF. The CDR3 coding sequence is TGTGCCAGCAGCGTAGTCGTCACCGGGGAGCTGTTTTTT.

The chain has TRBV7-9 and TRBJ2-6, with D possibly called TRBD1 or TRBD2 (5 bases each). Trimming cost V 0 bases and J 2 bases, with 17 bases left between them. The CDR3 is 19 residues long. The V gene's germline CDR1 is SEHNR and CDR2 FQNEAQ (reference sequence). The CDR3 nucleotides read TGTGCCAGCAGCTTAGCCGGGGCCGGGCGAATCCCTGGGGCCAACGTCCTGACTTTC. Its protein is CASSLAGAGRIPGANVLTF.

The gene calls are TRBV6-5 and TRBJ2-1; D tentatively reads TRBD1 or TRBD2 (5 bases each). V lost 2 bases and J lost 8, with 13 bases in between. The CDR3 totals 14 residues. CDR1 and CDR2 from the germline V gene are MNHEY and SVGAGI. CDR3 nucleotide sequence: TGTGCCAGCAGTTACCAAATGATGGGGGATGAGCAGTTCTTC. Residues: CASSYQMMGDEQFF.

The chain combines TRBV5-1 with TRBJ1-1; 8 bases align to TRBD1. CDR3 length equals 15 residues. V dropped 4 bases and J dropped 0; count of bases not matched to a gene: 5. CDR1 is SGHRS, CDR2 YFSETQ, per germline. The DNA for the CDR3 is TGCGCCAGCAGCCGCGGGACAGGCATGAACACTGAAGCTTTCTTT. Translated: CASSRGTGMNTEAFF.

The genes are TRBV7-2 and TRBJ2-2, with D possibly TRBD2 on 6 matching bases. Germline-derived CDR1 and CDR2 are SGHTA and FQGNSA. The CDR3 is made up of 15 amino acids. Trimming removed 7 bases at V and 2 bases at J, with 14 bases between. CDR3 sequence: CASTGGSLNTGELFF. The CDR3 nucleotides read TGTGCCAGCACCGGGGGTTCTCTCAACACCGGGGAGCTGTTTTTT.

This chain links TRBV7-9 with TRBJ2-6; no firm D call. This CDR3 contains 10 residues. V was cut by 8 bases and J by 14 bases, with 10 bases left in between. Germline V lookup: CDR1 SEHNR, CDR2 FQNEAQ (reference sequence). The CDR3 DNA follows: TGTGCCAGCGAGAGGACCATCCTGACTTTC. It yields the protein CASERTILTF.

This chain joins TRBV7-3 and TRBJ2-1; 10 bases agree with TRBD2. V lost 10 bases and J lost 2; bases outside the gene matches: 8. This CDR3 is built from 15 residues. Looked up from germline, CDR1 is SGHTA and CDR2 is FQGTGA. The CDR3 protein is CATSRTSGTYNEQFF. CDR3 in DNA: TGTGCCACATCGAGGACTAGCGGTACCTACAATGAGCAGTTCTTC. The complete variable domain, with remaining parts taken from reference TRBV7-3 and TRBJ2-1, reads GAGVSQTPSNKVTEKGKYVELRCDPISGHTALYWYRQSLGQGPEFLIYFQGTGAADDSGLPNDRFFAVRPEGSVSTLKIQRTERGDSAVYLCATSRTSGTYNEQFFGPGTRLTVL.

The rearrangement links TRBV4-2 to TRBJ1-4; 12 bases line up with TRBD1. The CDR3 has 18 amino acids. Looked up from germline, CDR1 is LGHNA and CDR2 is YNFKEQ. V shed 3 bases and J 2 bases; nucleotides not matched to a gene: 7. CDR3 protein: CASSHGTGGEMTNEKLFF. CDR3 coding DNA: TGTGCCAGCAGCCATGGGACAGGGGGCGAAATGACTAATGAAAAACTGTTTTTT.

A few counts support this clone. The CDR3 bases are TGCGCCAGGACCGACAGGACCTACGAGCAGTACTTC. Its translation is CARTDRTYEQYF. V gene TRBV10-1 combines with J gene TRBJ2-7, with D possibly matching TRBD1 (6 bases). The CDR3 loop spans 12 amino acids. CDR1 is WNHNN and CDR2 is SYGVQD in the germline V gene (reference sequence). Trimming removed 9 bases at V and 2 bases at J, with 11 bases between.

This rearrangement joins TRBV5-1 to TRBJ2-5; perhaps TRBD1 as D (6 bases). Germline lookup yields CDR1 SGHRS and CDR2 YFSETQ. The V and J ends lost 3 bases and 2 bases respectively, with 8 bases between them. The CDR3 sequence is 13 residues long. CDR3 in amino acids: CASSSGQQETQYF. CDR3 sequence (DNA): TGCGCCAGCAGCTCTGGACAGCAAGAGACCCAGTACTTC.

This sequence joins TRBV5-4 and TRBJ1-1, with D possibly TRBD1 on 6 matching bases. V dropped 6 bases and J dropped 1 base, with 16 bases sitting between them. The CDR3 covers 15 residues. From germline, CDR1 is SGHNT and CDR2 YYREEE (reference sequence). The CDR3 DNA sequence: TGTGCCAGCACCTCGGGGGGGGGCAGGAACACTGAAGCTTTCTTT. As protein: CASTSGGGRNTEAFF.

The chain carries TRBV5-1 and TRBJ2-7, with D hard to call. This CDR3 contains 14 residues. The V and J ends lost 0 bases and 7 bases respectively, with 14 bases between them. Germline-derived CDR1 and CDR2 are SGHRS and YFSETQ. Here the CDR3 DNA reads TGCGCCAGCAGCTTGGGACGCGAATTCCGGGAGCAGTACTTC. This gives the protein CASSLGREFREQYF.

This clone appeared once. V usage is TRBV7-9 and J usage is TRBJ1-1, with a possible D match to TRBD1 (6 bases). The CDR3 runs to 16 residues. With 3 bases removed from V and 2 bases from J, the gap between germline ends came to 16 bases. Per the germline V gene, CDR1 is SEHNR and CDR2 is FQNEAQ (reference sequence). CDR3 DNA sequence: TGTGCCAGCAGCTTTCCGAGCAGGGGCCTAAACACTGAAGCTTTCTTT. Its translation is CASSFPSRGLNTEAFF.

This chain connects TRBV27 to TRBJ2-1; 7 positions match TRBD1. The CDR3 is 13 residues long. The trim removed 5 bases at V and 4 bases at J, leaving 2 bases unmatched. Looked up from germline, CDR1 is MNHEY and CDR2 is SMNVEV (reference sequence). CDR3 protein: CASSGTVYNEQFF. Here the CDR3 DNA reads TGTGCCAGCAGTGGGACAGTTTACAATGAGCAGTTCTTC.

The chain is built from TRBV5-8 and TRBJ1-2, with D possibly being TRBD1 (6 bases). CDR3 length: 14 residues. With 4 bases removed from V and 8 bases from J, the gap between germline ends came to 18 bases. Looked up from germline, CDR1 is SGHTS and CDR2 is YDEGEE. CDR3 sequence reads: CASSAWGGGEGYTF. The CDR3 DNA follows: TGTGCCAGCAGCGCCTGGGGCGGGGGCGAAGGCTACACCTTC.

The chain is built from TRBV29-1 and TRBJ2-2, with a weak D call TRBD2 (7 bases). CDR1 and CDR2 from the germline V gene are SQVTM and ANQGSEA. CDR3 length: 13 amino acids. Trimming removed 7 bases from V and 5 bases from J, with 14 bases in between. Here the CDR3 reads CSAGGGGTGELFF. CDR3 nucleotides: TGCAGCGCCGGGGGAGGGGGGACCGGGGAGCTGTTTTTT.

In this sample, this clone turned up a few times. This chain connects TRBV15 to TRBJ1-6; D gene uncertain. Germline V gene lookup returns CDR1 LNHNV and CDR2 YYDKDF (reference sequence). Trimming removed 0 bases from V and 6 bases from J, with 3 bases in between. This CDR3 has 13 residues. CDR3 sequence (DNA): TGTGCCACCAGCAGAGATCCTAATTCACCCCTCCACTTT. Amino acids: CATSRDPNSPLHF.

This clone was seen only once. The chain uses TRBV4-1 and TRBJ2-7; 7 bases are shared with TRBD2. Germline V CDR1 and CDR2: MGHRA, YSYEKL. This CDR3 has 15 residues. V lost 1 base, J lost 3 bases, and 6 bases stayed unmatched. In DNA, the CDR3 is TGCGCCAGCAGCCAAGGCCTAGCGGTATTCTACGAGCAGTACTTC. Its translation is CASSQGLAVFYEQYF.

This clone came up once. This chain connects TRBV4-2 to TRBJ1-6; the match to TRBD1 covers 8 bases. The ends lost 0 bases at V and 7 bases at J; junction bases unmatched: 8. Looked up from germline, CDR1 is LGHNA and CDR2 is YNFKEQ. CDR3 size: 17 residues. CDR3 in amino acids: CASSQDPRDRTNSPLHF. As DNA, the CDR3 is TGTGCCAGCAGCCAAGATCCCCGGGACAGGACCAATTCACCCCTCCACTTT.

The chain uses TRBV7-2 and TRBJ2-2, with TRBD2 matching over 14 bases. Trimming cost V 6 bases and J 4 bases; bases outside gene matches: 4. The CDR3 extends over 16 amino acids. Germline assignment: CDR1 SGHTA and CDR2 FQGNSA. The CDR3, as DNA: TGTGCCAGCAGAACTGGGACTAGCGGGGGCACCGGGGAGCTGTTTTTT. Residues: CASRTGTSGGTGELFF. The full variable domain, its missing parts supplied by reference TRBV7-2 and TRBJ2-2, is GAGVSQSPSNKVTEKGKDVELRCDPISGHTALYWYRQSLGQGLEFLIYFQGNSAPDKSGLPSDRFSAERTGGSVSTLTIQRTQQEDSAVYLCASRTGTSGGTGELFFGEGSRLTVL.

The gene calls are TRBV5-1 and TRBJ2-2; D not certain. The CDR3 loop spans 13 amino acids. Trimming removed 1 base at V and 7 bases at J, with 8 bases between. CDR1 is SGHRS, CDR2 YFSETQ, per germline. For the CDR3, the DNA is TGCGCCAGCAGCTTGACCGTAGACGGGGAGCTGTTTTTT. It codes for CASSLTVDGELFF.

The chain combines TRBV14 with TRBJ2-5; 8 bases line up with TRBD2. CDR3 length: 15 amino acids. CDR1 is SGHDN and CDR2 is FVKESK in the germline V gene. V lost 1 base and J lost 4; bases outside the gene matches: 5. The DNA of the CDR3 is TGTGCCAGCAGCCAAGTTGCGGGACTAGGAGAGACCCAGTACTTC. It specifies CASSQVAGLGETQYF.

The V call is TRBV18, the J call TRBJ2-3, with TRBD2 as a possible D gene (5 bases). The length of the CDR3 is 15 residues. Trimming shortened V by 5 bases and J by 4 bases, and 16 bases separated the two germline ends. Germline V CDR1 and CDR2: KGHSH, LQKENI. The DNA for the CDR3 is TGTGCCAGCTCAGGGCAGACCGGGGTCGCAGATACGCAGTATTTT. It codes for CASSGQTGVADTQYF.

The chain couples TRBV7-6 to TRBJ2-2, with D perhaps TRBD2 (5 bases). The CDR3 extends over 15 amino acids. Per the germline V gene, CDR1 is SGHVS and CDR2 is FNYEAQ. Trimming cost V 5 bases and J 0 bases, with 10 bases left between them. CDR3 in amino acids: CASSLKTTNTGELFF. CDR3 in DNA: TGTGCCAGCAGCCTCAAGACTACGAACACCGGGGAGCTGTTTTTT.

The chain's CDR3 is CASSNGQGYSPLHF. In DNA form, the CDR3 reads TGTGCCAGCAGTAATGGACAGGGCTATTCACCCCTCCACTTT. V usage is TRBV7-9 and J usage is TRBJ1-6; the match to TRBD1 covers 8 bases. Germline V gene data show CDR1 as SEHNR and CDR2 as FQNEAQ (reference sequence). The trim removed 6 bases at V and 8 bases at J, leaving 6 bases unmatched. This CDR3 is 14 amino acids long.

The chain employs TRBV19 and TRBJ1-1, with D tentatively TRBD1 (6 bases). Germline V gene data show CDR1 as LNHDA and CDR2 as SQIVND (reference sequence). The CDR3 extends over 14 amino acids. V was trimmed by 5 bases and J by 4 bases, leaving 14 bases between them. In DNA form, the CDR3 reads TGTGCCAGTAGTCAGGGGTACCAAGGCACTGAAGCTTTCTTT. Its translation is CASSQGYQGTEAFF. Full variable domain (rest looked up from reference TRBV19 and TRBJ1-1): DGGITQSPKYLFRKEGQNVTLSCEQNLNHDAMYWYRQDPGQGLRLIYYSQIVNDFQKGDIAEGYSVSREKKESFPLTVTSAQKNPTAFYLCASSQGYQGTEAFFGQGTRLTVV.

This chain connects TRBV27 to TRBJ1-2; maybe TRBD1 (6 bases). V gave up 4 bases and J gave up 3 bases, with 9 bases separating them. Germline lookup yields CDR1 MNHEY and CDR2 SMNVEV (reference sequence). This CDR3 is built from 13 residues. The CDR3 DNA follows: TGTGCCAGCAGTTGGGGGGCCGACTATGGCTACACCTTC. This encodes CASSWGADYGYTF.

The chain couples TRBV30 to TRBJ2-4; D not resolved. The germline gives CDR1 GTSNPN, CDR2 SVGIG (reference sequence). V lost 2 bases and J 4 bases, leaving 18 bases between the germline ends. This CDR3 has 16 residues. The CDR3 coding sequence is TGTGCCTGGAGTATTCGGGCCATCCCACGTAAAAACATTCAGTACTTC. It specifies CAWSIRAIPRKNIQYF.

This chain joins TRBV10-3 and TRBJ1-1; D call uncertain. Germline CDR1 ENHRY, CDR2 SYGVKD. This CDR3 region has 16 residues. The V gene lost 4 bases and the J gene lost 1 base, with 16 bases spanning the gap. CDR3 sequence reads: CAISGGFWNQNTEAFF. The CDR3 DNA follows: TGTGCCATCAGTGGGGGTTTCTGGAACCAGAACACTGAAGCTTTCTTT.

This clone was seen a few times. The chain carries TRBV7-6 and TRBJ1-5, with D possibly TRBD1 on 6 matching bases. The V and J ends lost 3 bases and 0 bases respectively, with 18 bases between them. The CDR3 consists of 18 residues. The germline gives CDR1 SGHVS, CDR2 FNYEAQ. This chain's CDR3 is CASSFGGGDINSNQPQHF. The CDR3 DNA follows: TGTGCCAGCAGCTTCGGGGGAGGGGACATCAATAGCAATCAGCCCCAGCATTTT.

CDR3 sequence (DNA): TGTGCCAGCAGCTTCACTTACGGACAGTTTTACGAGCAGTACTTC. It is translated as CASSFTYGQFYEQYF. The chain couples TRBV7-8 to TRBJ2-7; D may be TRBD1 (6 bases). The CDR3 contains 15 residues. Per germline, CDR1 SGHVS and CDR2 FQNEAQ. V dropped 3 bases and J dropped 4 bases, with 16 bases sitting between them.

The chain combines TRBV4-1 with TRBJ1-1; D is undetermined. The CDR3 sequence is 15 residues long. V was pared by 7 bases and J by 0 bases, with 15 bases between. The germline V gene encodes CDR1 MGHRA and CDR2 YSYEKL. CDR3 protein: CASTLRPLMNTEAFF. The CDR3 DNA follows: TGCGCCAGCACCCTGCGGCCCCTCATGAACACTGAAGCTTTCTTT.